The sequence of this TCR beta chain was determined in a study of cytomegalovirus exposure and HLA in healthy donors. Study conclusions and caveats: The study carried out a later analysis of TCR beta sequences. It associated 15,000 to 20,000 of them with specific HLA alleles at a false discovery rate of 0.05. Later analysis showed most CMV-associated TCR beta chains appearing HLA-restricted.

As regards this clone: Its target is not known.

V shed 2 bases and J shed 8 bases, with 13 bases lying between them. This CDR3 region has 14 residues. The V gene's germline CDR1 is LNHNV and CDR2 YYDKDF (reference sequence). Primers included in the PCR were 60 Vbeta and 13 Jbeta primers. Using immunoSEQ multiplex PCR, the repertoire was profiled, and TCRdb retains in-frame clones only, with some absent. The sample lists approximately 200,000 clones, over 60% occurring once. Sequencing input: PBMCs. The receptor comes from a man aged 18 to 30 in good health and CMV-seronegative. The chain combines TRBV15 with TRBJ1-3; the D gene is possibly TRBD1 (5 bases). The CDR3 nucleotides are TGTGCCACCAGCAGACGTGACACGGGGGACACCATATATTTT. It is translated as CATSRRDTGDTIYF. Together with reference TRBV15 and TRBJ1-3, the CDR3 gives the full variable domain: DAMVIQNPRYQVTQFGKPVTLSCSQTLNHNVMYWYQQKSSQAPKLLFHYYDKDFNNEADTPDNFQSRRPNTSFCFLDIRSPGLGDTAMYLCATSRRDTGDTIYFGEGSWLTVV.